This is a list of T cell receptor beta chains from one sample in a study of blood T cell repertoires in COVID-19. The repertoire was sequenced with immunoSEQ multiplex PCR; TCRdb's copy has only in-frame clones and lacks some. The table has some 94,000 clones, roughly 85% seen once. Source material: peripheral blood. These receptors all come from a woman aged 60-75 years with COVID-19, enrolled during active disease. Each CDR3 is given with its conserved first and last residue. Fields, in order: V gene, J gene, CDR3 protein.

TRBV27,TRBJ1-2,CASSSIALPFNYGYTF
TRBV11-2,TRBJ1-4,CASSTTGWSNEKLFF
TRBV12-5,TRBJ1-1,CASGLATGGGTEAFF
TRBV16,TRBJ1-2,CASSQMGGGLYGYTF
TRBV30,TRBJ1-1,CAWSVTGRRFF
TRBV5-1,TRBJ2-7,CASSIDGRVSYEQYF
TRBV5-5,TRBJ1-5,CASSLTGVSNQPQHF
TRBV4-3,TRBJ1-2,CASSQARTGGGYGYTF
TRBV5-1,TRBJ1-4,CASSMAGGIGEKLFF
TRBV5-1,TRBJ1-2,CASSYRRDSNYGYTF